This passage covers 28 T cell receptor beta chains from one sample sequenced in a study of OX40 agonist ivuxolimab in advanced cancers. Libraries were prepared by immunoSEQ multiplex PCR; TCRdb keeps only in-frame clonotypes and omits some of them. The sample shows about 83,000 clones, around 84% of them seen only once. Here the sequenced sample was CD4+ or CD8+ T cells sorted from blood, taken in a trial of the OX40 agonist ivuxolimab. These receptors all come from an adult with an advanced solid tumor such as melanoma, head and neck, liver or kidney cancer.

The chain is built from TRBV4-2 and TRBJ1-1; 10 positions agree with TRBD1. The germline CDR1 and CDR2 sequences are LGHNA and YNFKEQ. The CDR3 has 15 amino acids. The trim removed 1 base at V and 1 base at J, leaving 0 bases unmatched. The CDR3 region is CASSQGDRGNTEAFF. The CDR3 DNA reads as TGTGCCAGCAGCCAAGGGGACAGGGGGAACACTGAAGCTTTCTTT.

This chain connects TRBV11-3 to TRBJ2-5, with 10 bases that match TRBD2. Trimming at V came to 4 bases and at J to 4 bases, leaving 9 bases not matched to a gene. Germline loops: CDR1 SGHNT, CDR2 YENEEA. The CDR3 covers 16 residues. The CDR3, as DNA: TGTGCCAGCAGCTCGGGACTAGCGAGAGGCCTAGAGACCCAGTACTTC. Translating gives CASSSGLARGLETQYF.

V gene TRBV11-2 combines with J gene TRBJ2-7, with D unresolved. Germline V gives CDR1 SGHAT, CDR2 FQNNGV. V lost 1 base to trimming and J lost 2 bases, with 9 bases between them. The CDR3 loop spans 14 amino acids. CDR3 sequence: CASSLGLLTYEQYF. The CDR3 bases are TGTGCCAGCAGCTTAGGGCTACTCACCTACGAGCAGTACTTC.

J is TRBJ1-2 and V is TRBV5-1; D not certain. This CDR3 contains 13 residues. V shed 0 bases and J shed 6 bases, with 9 bases lying between them. Per germline, CDR1 SGHRS and CDR2 YFSETQ. The CDR3 bases are TGCGCCAGCAGCTTGGGGCCGGGGAATGGCTACACCTTC. The encoded protein is CASSLGPGNGYTF.

This clone turned up a few times. The V and J genes are TRBV6-1 and TRBJ2-1; D remains unclear. The V end was cut by 9 bases, the J end by 9 bases, with 12 bases between. There are 11 residues in the CDR3. Germline lookup yields CDR1 MNHNS and CDR2 SASEGT. The CDR3 region is CASSKAGEQFF. The CDR3 nucleotides read TGTGCCAGTTCTAAGGCTGGTGAGCAGTTCTTC.

The V gene is TRBV2, the J gene TRBJ2-7, with no clear D. CDR1 and CDR2 from the germline V gene are SNHLY and FYNNEI. V was shortened by 7 bases and J by 2 bases, with 18 bases between the two germline ends. This CDR3 is 15 amino acids long. This CDR3 is CASTENVRPTYEQYF. The CDR3 DNA reads TGTGCCAGCACCGAAAATGTAAGGCCGACCTACGAGCAGTACTTC.

This chain joins TRBV5-1 and TRBJ1-2, with TRBD1 as a possible D gene (5 bases). The V end lost 3 bases, the J end lost 9 bases, and 18 bases lay between the germline ends. Germline lookup yields CDR1 SGHRS and CDR2 YFSETQ. The CDR3 length is 14 residues. In nucleotides, the CDR3 is TGCGCCAGCAGCTCGCCCGGGACCTCTGGTAGCTACACCTTC. Its translation is CASSSPGTSGSYTF.

This clone was counted once. The chain links TRBV14 to TRBJ1-4; 8 bases align to TRBD1. V lost 5 bases and J lost 3; bases outside the gene matches: 5. The CDR3 spans 15 residues. Germline V gene data show CDR1 as SGHDN and CDR2 as FVKESK. The CDR3 loop is CASSSRQGSNEKLFF. As DNA, the CDR3 is TGTGCCAGCAGCTCTCGACAGGGGTCTAATGAAAAACTGTTTTTT. Based on the CDR3 plus reference TRBV14 and TRBJ1-4, the full variable domain is EAGVTQFPSHSVIEKGQTVTLRCDPISGHDNLYWYRRVMGKEIKFLLHFVKESKQDESGMPNNRFLAERTGGTYSTLKVQPAELEDSGVYFCASSSRQGSNEKLFFGSGTQLSVL.

The V and J genes are TRBV4-1 and TRBJ2-1, with 10 bases aligning to TRBD2. The CDR3 contains 20 residues. Germline CDR1 MGHRA, CDR2 YSYEKL. With V trimmed by 2 bases and J by 0 bases, 13 bases remained unmatched. CDR3 sequence reads: CASSQILPTSGQSSYNEQFF. DNA for the CDR3: TGCGCCAGCAGCCAAATCCTCCCGACTAGCGGGCAGAGCTCCTACAATGAGCAGTTCTTC.

V and J are TRBV11-3 and TRBJ2-1, with D possibly being TRBD2 (6 bases). Germline assignment: CDR1 SGHNT and CDR2 YENEEA. This CDR3 is 16 amino acids long. V was trimmed by 4 bases and J by 5 bases, leaving 18 bases between them. This CDR3 reads CASSSYGGLSNNEQFF. The CDR3 nucleotides read TGTGCCAGCAGCTCATACGGGGGACTGAGTAACAATGAGCAGTTCTTC. Looking up the rest from reference TRBV11-3 and TRBJ2-1 gives the full variable domain: EAGVVQSPRYKIIEKKQPVAFWCNPISGHNTLYWYLQNLGQGPELLIRYENEEAVDDSQLPKDRFSAERLKGVDSTLKIQPAELGDSAVYLCASSSYGGLSNNEQFFGPGTRLTVL.

The table lists this clone with a count of one. This rearrangement joins TRBV30 to TRBJ2-7; a weak D match, TRBD1 (7 bases). The V end lost 7 bases, the J end lost 5 bases, and 18 bases lay between the germline ends. The CDR3 runs to 13 residues. Per the germline V gene, CDR1 is GTSNPN and CDR2 is SVGIG (reference sequence). CDR3 region: CALTAAGGNEQYF. CDR3 in DNA: TGTGCCTTGACCGCGGCAGGGGGGAACGAGCAGTACTTC.

In DNA form, the CDR3 reads TGTGCCAGCAGCAAAGGGGATAGCGGGAGGACCCCCTACGAGCAGTACTTC. Its protein is CASSKGDSGRTPYEQYF. This chain links TRBV21-1 with TRBJ2-7; TRBD2, the D gene given by the table, was not confirmed from the DNA. TRBV21-1 is shown as a pseudogene. The CDR3 has 17 amino acids.

This clone appeared once. The rearrangement uses TRBV6-6 and TRBJ1-1; D is undetermined. Per germline, CDR1 MNHNY and CDR2 SVGAGI (reference sequence). V shed 1 base and J shed 5 bases, with 11 bases lying between them. The length of the CDR3 is 14 residues. The CDR3 reads CASSYLGPGTEAFF. The DNA of the CDR3 is TGTGCCAGCAGTTACTTAGGCCCCGGGACTGAAGCTTTCTTT.

The J gene is TRBJ2-3, the V gene TRBV27; TRBD2 agrees at 7 bases. Germline V gene sequence: CDR1 MNHEY, CDR2 SMNVEV (reference sequence). The CDR3 is 15 amino acids. The V and J ends lost 3 bases and 1 base, in that order; junction bases with no gene match: 4. The CDR3 nucleotides are TGTGCCAGCAGTTTGGCGGGAGTTCGCACAGATACGCAGTATTTT. It specifies CASSLAGVRTDTQYF.

The CDR3, as DNA: TGTGCCAGCAGTAGAGCGGGAGGCTTCAATGAGCAGTTCTTC. This sequence encodes CASSRAGGFNEQFF. The V and J genes are TRBV27 and TRBJ2-1; TRBD2 matches at 9 bases. The length of the CDR3 is 14 residues. The trim removed 5 bases at V and 6 bases at J, leaving 5 bases unmatched. CDR1 and CDR2 (germline): MNHEY, SMNVEV (reference sequence).

This sequence joins TRBV11-2 and TRBJ2-5, with 10 positions matching TRBD1. V was pared by 3 bases and J by 5 bases, with 6 bases of the junction left unmatched. The CDR3 sequence is 15 residues long. CDR1 and CDR2 from the germline V gene are SGHAT and FQNNGV. CDR3 in DNA: TGTGCCAGCAGCTTGACAGGGGGCGCGAGGGAGACCCAGTACTTC. Its translation: CASSLTGGARETQYF.

Regarding this clone: This specimen includes other DNA sequences encoding the same CDR3. The V gene is TRBV4-1, the J gene TRBJ1-1, with 8 bases identical to TRBD1. Germline V gene data show CDR1 as MGHRA and CDR2 as YSYEKL. J was trimmed by 0 bases and V by 4 bases; bases with no gene match: 7. The CDR3 sequence is 16 residues long. DNA of the CDR3: TGCGCCAGCAGCCCAGGACAGGGAACCCTGAACACTGAAGCTTTCTTT. Translated: CASSPGQGTLNTEAFF.

This chain connects TRBV4-3 to TRBJ2-1, with no clear D. The germline gives CDR1 LGHNA, CDR2 YSLEER. The CDR3 runs 14 residues. With 4 bases removed from V and 4 bases from J, the gap between germline ends came to 11 bases. CDR3 DNA: TGCGCCAGCAGCCCGACACTGTCATACAATGAGCAGTTCTTC. This sequence encodes CASSPTLSYNEQFF.

The chain recombines TRBV13 with TRBJ2-1; the D is unclear. Per germline, CDR1 PRHDT and CDR2 FYEKMQ (reference sequence). Deletions cut 0 bases from V and 4 bases from J, with 10 bases between. CDR3 length equals 15 residues. CDR3 protein: CASSLGPQIYNEQFF. CDR3 DNA sequence: TGTGCCAGCAGCTTAGGTCCGCAAATTTACAATGAGCAGTTCTTC.

The rearrangement joins TRBV5-5 to TRBJ2-7, with D perhaps matching TRBD1 (5 bases). The length of the CDR3 is 14 residues. CDR1 is SGHKS, CDR2 YYEKEE, per germline (reference sequence). The ends were cut back, 1 base at V and 1 base at J, with 9 bases in the middle. CDR3 residues: CASSLMQGSYEQYF. Written as DNA, the CDR3 is TGTGCCAGCAGCTTGATGCAGGGATCCTACGAGCAGTACTTC.

Only one count was recorded for this clone. DNA of the CDR3: TGTGCCACCCGCAGAGGGTTCGACACCGGGGAGCTGTTTTTT. It codes for CATRRGFDTGELFF. The chain has TRBV6-4 and TRBJ2-2; TRBD2 might be the D (5 bases). Trimming removed 10 bases at V and 3 bases at J, with 15 bases between. The germline gives CDR1 MRHNA, CDR2 SNTAGT. The CDR3 is 14 amino acids.

Remarks on this clone: The same CDR3 can be traced to other DNA sequences in this sample. The rearrangement joins TRBV30 to TRBJ1-5, with TRBD1 identical over 9 bases. This CDR3 contains 16 residues. Germline loops: CDR1 GTSNPN, CDR2 SVGIG (reference sequence). V shed 0 bases and J 1 base; nucleotides not matched to a gene: 4. This chain's CDR3 is CAWSVGGTGSNQPQHF. CDR3 nucleotides: TGTGCCTGGAGTGTAGGCGGGACAGGGAGCAATCAGCCCCAGCATTTT.

The chain joins TRBV5-1 to TRBJ2-3; 13 bases line up with TRBD2. This CDR3 is 15 amino acids long. CDR1 and CDR2 (germline): SGHRS, YFSETQ. J lost 4 bases, V lost 5 bases, and 4 bases had no gene match. The CDR3 coding sequence is TGCGCCAGCAGACCAACTAGCGGGGGGGCAGATACGCAGTATTTT. Translated, it gives CASRPTSGGADTQYF.

The rearrangement uses TRBV19 and TRBJ1-5; D is uncertain. The length of the CDR3 is 16 residues. V was pared by 6 bases and J by 4 bases, with 19 bases between. From germline, CDR1 is LNHDA and CDR2 SQIVND (reference sequence). CDR3: CASRPSGGWGNQPQHF. CDR3 sequence (DNA): TGTGCCAGTAGACCCAGTGGAGGGTGGGGTAATCAGCCCCAGCATTTT.

This chain connects TRBV7-3 to TRBJ2-3, with 7 bases fitting TRBD2. Germline-derived CDR1 and CDR2 are SGHTA and FQGTGA. The trim removed 0 bases at V and 5 bases at J, leaving 5 bases unmatched. CDR3 length equals 15 residues. CDR3: CASSLTGGPIDTQYF. CDR3 DNA sequence: TGTGCCAGCAGCTTAACGGGAGGGCCGATAGATACGCAGTATTTT. The whole variable domain, remainder taken from reference TRBV7-3 and TRBJ2-3, is GAGVSQTPSNKVTEKGKYVELRCDPISGHTALYWYRQSLGQGPEFLIYFQGTGAADDSGLPNDRFFAVRPEGSVSTLKIQRTERGDSAVYLCASSLTGGPIDTQYFGPGTRLTVL.

The V call is TRBV27, the J call TRBJ2-3, with 7 bases lining up with TRBD2. The CDR3 is made up of 13 amino acids. The V gene's germline CDR1 is MNHEY and CDR2 SMNVEV (reference sequence). Trimming took 8 bases from V and 3 from J; bases not matched to a gene: 5. This chain's CDR3 is CASSREGTDTQYF. DNA of the CDR3: TGTGCCAGCTCCAGGGAGGGGACAGATACGCAGTATTTT.

This clone was detected a few times. This chain connects TRBV5-4 to TRBJ2-7; D perhaps matches TRBD2 (6 bases). CDR1 and CDR2 from the germline V gene are SGHNT and YYREEE (reference sequence). This CDR3 has 12 residues. With 8 bases removed from V and 1 base from J, the gap between germline ends came to 10 bases. The CDR3 bases are TGTGCCAGTGGGACTTCTTCCTACGAGCAGTACTTC. Protein product: CASGTSSYEQYF.

The J gene is TRBJ1-4, the V gene TRBV19, with D perhaps TRBD1 (6 bases). The CDR3 runs 14 residues. V lost 7 bases and J lost 5, with 14 bases in between. CDR1 and CDR2 (germline): LNHDA, SQIVND (reference sequence). CDR3 loop: CASTATGTNEKLFF. The DNA for the CDR3 is TGTGCCAGTACCGCGACAGGAACAAATGAAAAACTGTTTTTT.